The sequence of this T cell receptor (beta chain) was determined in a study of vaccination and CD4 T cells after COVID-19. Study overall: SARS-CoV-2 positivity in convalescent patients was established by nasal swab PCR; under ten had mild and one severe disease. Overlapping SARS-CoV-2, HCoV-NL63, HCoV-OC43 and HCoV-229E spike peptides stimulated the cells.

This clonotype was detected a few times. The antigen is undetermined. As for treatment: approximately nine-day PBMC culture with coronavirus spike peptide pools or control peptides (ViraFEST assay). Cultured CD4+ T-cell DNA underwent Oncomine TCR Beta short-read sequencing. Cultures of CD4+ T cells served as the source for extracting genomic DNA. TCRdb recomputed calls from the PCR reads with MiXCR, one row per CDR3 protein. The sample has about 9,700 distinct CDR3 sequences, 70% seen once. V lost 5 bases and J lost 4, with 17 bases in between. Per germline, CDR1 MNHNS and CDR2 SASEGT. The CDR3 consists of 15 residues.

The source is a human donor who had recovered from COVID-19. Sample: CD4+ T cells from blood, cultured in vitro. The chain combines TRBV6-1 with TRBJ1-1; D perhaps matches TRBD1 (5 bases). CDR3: CASSPRGGGSTEAFF. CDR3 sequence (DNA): TGTGCCAGCAGTCCTAGGGGAGGAGGGAGCACTGAAGCTTTCTTT.